This T cell receptor (beta chain) was sequenced in a study of blood T cell repertoires in COVID-19. Study in general: Sites across the United States, Italy and Spain contributed samples from acute and convalescent COVID-19. PBMCs, B-cell-depleted T cells, or T cells provided the cDNA or gDNA that made up the material.

The assay was immunoSEQ multiplex PCR, and TCRdb's table has in-frame clones only and misses some. The repertoire has approximately 70,000 clones, 91% of them found once; the top ten carry 13%. Sequenced: peripheral blood. This receptor was obtained from a human donor with active COVID-19. The donor label of this sample is uncertain.

The CDR3 protein is CASSTGQGSQPQHF. As DNA, the CDR3 is TGTGCCAGCAGTACTGGACAGGGCAGTCAGCCCCAGCATTTT. This chain joins TRBV28 and TRBJ1-5; 8 bases fit TRBD1. V was pared by 5 bases and J by 6 bases, with 6 bases of the junction left unmatched. Germline V lookup: CDR1 MDHEN, CDR2 SYDVKM. The CDR3 is made up of 14 amino acids.